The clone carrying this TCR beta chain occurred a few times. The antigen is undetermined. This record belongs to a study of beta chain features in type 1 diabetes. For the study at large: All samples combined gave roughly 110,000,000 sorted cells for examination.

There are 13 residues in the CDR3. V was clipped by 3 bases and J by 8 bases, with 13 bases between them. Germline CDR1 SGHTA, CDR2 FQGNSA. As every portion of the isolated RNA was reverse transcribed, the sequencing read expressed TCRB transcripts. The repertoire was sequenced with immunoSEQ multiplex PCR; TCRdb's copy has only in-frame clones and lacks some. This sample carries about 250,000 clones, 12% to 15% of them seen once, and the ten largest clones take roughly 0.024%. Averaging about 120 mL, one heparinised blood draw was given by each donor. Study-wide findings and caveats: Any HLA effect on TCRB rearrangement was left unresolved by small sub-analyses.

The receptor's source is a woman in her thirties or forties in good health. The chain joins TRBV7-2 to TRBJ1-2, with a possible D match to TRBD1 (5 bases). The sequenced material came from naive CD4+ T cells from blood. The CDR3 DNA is TGTGCCAGCAGCTTTAGCGGGGGGATCGGCTACACCTTC. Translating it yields CASSFSGGIGYTF.